This T cell receptor beta chain was sequenced for a study of regulatory T cells in long-lasting Graves disease. Across the whole study: For a period under 3 months, newly diagnosed Graves' patients had taken antithyroid drugs.

This clonotype was observed a handful of times. Its target is not known. The CDR3 has 16 residues. V was cut by 7 bases and J by 0 bases, with 18 bases left in between. CDR1 and CDR2 from the germline V gene are SQVTM and ANQGSEA. Both iRepertoire HTBI primers and Arm-PCR of CDR3 regions were used to build the TCR beta libraries. One entry per CDR3 protein results from TCRdb running MiXCR on the multiplex PCR reads. This sample yields hundreds of thousands of distinct CDR3 sequences, of which about 16% are seen a single time; just under 25% belongs to the top ten. The time point: newly diagnosed GD, antithyroid drugs for less than 3 months. With RNA extracted from PBMCs as input, the TCR library was made. Study-wide points: Newly diagnosed Graves' patients had higher TCR diversity than persistent ones. There were preferences for TRBV28, TRBJ1-2 and TRBJ2-5 in persistent disease.

This sample also belongs to another study, concerning T cells in Graves' hyperthyroidism and ophthalmopathy. That study adds: Initially, a first-round RT-PCR of the TCR CDR3 employed the HTBI primer set.

Sequencing used peripheral blood mononuclear cells (PBMCs), obtained at new diagnosis, from a patient treated with antithyroid drugs. The genes are TRBV29-1 and TRBJ2-2, with D possibly matching TRBD1 (6 bases). This clonotype originated in a woman aged 40 to 65 with Graves disease. The CDR3 sequence is CSAMGHHTANTGELFF. In DNA, the CDR3 is TGCAGCGCTATGGGACACCATACCGCGAACACCGGGGAGCTGTTTTTT.